This T cell receptor (beta chain) was captured in a study of OX40 agonist ivuxolimab in advanced cancers. Sequenced by immunoSEQ multiplex PCR; TCRdb stores in-frame clones only, minus some. Here the sample spans over 10,000 clones, roughly 80% being singletons. The cohort excluded patients with autoimmune disease history or systemic immunosuppression. This CDR3 is 17 amino acids long. The germline V gene has CDR1 MNHNS and CDR2 SASEGT. Trimming took 0 bases from V and 3 from J; bases not matched to a gene: 10. The clonotype comes from an adult with an advanced solid tumor such as melanoma, head and neck, liver or kidney cancer. Sequences were derived from CD4+ or CD8+ T cells sorted from blood, sampled in a trial of the OX40 agonist ivuxolimab. This chain connects TRBV6-1 to TRBJ1-1, with 7 bases matching TRBD1. CDR3 DNA: TGTGCCAGCAGTGAAGCGCCCTCGACAGGGTCCGACACTGAAGCTTTCTTT. It is translated as CASSEAPSTGSDTEAFF.